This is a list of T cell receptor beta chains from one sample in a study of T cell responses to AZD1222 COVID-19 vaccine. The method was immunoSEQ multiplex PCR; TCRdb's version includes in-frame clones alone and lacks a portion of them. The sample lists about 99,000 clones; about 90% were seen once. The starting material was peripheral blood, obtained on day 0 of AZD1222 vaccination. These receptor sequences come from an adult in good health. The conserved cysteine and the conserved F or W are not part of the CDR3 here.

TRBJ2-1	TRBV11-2	ASSLLASYNEQF
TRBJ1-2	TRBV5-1	ASSLGVTGSGGYT
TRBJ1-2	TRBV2	ASTGTAAGGYT
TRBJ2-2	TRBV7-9	ASSLPSGGMNTGELF
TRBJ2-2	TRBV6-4	ASSGLDTGELF
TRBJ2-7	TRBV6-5	ASRRYGTEDFVQY
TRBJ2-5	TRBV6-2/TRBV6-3	ASSYMGGETQY
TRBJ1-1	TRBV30	AWSIGLNTEAF
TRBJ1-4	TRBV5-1	ASSLTGQGATNEKLF
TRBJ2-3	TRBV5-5	ASSQRGGGTDTQY
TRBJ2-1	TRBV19	ASHRGLAGDNEQF
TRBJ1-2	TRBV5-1	ASSLGWDLRDYGYT
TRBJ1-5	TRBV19	ASSMWANQPQH
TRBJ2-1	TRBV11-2	ASSPIRGVYNEQF
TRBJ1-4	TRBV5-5	ASSLILATNEKLF
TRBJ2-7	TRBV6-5	ASSYSGTEPYEQY
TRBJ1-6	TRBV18	ASSPAEGNSPLH
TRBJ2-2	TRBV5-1	ASSVGQGAGGLF
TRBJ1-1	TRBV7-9	ASRGPQNTEAF
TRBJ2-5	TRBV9	ASRGTSETQY
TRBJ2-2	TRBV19	ASSRGQGAGTGELF
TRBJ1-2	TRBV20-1	SARDHGYT
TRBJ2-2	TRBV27	ASRTGVTGELF
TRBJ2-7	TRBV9	ASSAIRDRGEQY
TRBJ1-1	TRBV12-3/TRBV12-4	ASTRFGTQAF
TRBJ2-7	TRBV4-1	ASSQEDRSSYEQY
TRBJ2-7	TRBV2	ASSGDRGFGEQY
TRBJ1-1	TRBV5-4	ASSLVLNTEAF
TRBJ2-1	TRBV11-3	ASKGAGYNEQF
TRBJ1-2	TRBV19	ASIVRGRYGYT
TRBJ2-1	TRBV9	ASSVAPQRGLGEQF
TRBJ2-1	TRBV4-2	ASSHQSGLAGRGYEQF
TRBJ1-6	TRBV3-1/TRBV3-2	ASSQEVRDSPLH
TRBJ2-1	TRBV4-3	ASSQELGTSGVYNEQF
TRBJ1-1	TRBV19	ASTRIQNTEAF
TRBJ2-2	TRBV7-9	ASRGTVNTGELF